The clone carrying this T cell receptor beta chain was counted many times. The sample comes from a study of molecular identifiers for immune sequencing clone quantification. In germline, CDR1 is PRHDT, CDR2 FYEKMQ (reference sequence). V lost 0 bases, J lost 3 bases, and 12 bases lay in between. CDR3 length equals 16 residues. Construction of naive CD8 libraries employed about 19,000 to 1,100,000 sorted cells together with 10%, 30% or 50% RNA. TCRdb reprocessed the PCR reads via MiXCR and lists one record per CDR3 protein. Of about 640,000 distinct CDR3 sequences in the sample, 20% were seen once. The clonotype comes from a human donor in good health. Some libraries in this study had Jurkat cell RNA spiked in. The sample comprised naive CD8+ T cells from blood, with Jurkat cell RNA spiked in. Subset: FACS-sorted CD8+CD4-CCR7+CD45RA+ naive T cells. This chain joins TRBV13 and TRBJ2-4; D is perhaps TRBD2 (6 bases). The CDR3 is CASSLGGTQGKNIQYF. The CDR3 coding sequence is TGTGCCAGCAGCTTAGGAGGGACTCAGGGCAAAAACATTCAGTACTTC. Together with reference TRBV13 and TRBJ2-4, the CDR3 gives the full variable domain: AAGVIQSPRHLIKEKRETATLKCYPIPRHDTVYWYQQGPGQDPQFLISFYEKMQSDKGSIPDRFSAQQFSDYHSELNMSSLELGDSALYFCASSLGGTQGKNIQYFGAGTRLSVL.